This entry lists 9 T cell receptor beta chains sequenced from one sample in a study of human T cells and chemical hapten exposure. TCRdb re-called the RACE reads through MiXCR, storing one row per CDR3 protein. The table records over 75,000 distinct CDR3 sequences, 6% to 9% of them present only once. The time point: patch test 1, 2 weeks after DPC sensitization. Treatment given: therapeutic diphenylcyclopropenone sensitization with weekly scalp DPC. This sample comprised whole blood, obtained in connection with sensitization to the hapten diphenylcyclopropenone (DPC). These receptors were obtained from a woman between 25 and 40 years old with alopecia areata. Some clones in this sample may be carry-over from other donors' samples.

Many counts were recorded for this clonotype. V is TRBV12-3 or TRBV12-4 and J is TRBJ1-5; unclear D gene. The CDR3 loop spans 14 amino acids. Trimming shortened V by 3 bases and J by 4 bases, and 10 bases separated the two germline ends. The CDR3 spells CASSLSAGNQPQHF. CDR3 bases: TGTGCCAGCAGTTTGTCGGCGGGGAATCAGCCCCAGCATTTT.

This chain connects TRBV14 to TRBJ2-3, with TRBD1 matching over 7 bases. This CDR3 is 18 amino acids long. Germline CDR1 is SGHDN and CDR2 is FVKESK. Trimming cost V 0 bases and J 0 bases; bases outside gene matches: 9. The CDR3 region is CASSQDYRDSSSTDTQYF. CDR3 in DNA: TGTGCCAGCAGCCAAGATTACAGGGACAGCTCTAGCACAGATACGCAGTATTTT.

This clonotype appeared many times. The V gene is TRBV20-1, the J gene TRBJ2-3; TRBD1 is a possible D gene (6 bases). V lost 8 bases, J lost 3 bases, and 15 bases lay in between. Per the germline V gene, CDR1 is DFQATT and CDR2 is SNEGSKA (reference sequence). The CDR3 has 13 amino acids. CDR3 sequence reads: CSPTGSGTDTQYF. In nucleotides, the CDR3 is TGCAGTCCAACAGGGTCCGGAACAGATACGCAGTATTTT.

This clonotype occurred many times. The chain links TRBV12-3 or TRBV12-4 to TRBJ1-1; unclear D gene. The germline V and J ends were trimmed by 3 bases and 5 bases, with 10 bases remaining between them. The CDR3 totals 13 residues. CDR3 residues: CASSFSRLTEAFF. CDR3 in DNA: TGTGCCAGCAGTTTTTCCAGGCTTACTGAAGCTTTCTTT.

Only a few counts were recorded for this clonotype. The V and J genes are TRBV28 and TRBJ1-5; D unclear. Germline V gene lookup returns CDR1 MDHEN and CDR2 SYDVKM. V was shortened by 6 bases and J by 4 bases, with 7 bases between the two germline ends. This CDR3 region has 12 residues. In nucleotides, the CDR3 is TGTGCCAGCAGGTCAAATAATCAGCCCCAGCATTTT. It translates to CASRSNNQPQHF.

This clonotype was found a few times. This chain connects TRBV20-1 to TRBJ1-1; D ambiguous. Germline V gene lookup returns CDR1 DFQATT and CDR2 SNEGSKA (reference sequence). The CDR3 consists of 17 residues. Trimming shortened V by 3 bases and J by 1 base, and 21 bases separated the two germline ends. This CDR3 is CSASRRNRSPGNTEAFF. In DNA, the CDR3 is TGCAGTGCTAGCAGGCGGAACCGCTCCCCTGGGAACACTGAAGCTTTCTTT.

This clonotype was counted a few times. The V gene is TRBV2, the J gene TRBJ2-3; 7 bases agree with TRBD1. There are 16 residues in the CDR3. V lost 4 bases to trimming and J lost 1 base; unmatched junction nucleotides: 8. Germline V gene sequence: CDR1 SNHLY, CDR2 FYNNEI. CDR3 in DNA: TGTGCCAGCAGTGGCATCGGGACAGCGGGCACAGATACGCAGTATTTT. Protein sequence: CASSGIGTAGTDTQYF. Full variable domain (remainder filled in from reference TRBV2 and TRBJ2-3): EPEVTQTPSHQVTQMGQEVILRCVPISNHLYFYWYRQILGQKVEFLVSFYNNEISEKSEIFDDQFSVERPDGSNFTLKIRSTKLEDSAMYFCASSGIGTAGTDTQYFGPGTRLTVL.

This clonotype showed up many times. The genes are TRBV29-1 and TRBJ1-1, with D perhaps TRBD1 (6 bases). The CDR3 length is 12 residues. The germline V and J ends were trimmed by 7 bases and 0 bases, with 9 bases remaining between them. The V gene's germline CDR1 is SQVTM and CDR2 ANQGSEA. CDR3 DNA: TGCAGCGGAGGACAGTTGAACACTGAAGCTTTCTTT. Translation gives CSGGQLNTEAFF. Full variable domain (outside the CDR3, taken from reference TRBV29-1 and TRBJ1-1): SAVISQKPSRDICQRGTSLTIQCQVDSQVTMMFWYRQQPGQSLTLIATANQGSEATYESGFVIDKFPISRPNLTFSTLTVSNMSPEDSSIYLCSGGQLNTEAFFGQGTRLTVV.

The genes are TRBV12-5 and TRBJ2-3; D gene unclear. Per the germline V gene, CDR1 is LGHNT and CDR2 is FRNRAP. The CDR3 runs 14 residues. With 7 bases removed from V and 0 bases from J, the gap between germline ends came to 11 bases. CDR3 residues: CASARDLSTDTQYF. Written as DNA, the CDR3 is TGTGCTAGTGCTAGAGACTTGAGCACAGATACGCAGTATTTT.